One sample yielded the 31 T cell receptor beta chains listed below, sequenced in a study of neoadjuvant anti-PD-1 for oral cavity cancer (dated by TCRdb to the early 2020s). Library preparation was by the immunoSEQ multiplex PCR assay. What TCRdb holds here is the immuneACCESS table cut down to in-frame rearrangements. Part of the clones is not present; checked against another copy, under half of the missing clones reflect an unresolved V gene, and the others are unexplained. The sample table records 50,000 to 65,000 clones; more than 65% of these occur just once. The ten largest clonotypes hold 2.6% of the sample. The sample's time point label, in plain terms: before neoadjuvant nivolumab. The material sequenced was PBMCs, taken before nivolumab (anti-PD-1) treatment. These receptors were taken from a person aged 35-79 years with oral cavity squamous cell carcinoma.

This clone showed up just a few times. The J gene is TRBJ1-2, the V gene TRBV5-1; D call uncertain. This CDR3 region has 13 residues. V shed 0 bases and J shed 2 bases, with 5 bases lying between them. Looked up from germline, CDR1 is SGHRS and CDR2 is YFSETQ. Here the CDR3 DNA reads TGCGCCAGCAGCTTGGACAAGAACTATGGCTACACCTTC. This encodes CASSLDKNYGYTF.

The chain couples TRBV9 to TRBJ1-1; 9 bases are a match to TRBD1. The germline CDR1 and CDR2 sequences are SGDLS and YYNGEE. The CDR3 runs to 16 residues. The V and J ends lost 4 bases and 10 bases, in that order; junction bases with no gene match: 17. The CDR3 bases are TGTGCCAGCAGCCCACCCGGGACAGGGACTTCCCCGGTAGCTTTCTTT. It encodes CASSPPGTGTSPVAFF.

The chain employs TRBV5-1 and TRBJ1-2; D gene unclear. The CDR3 length is 12 residues. Between the trimmed V and J ends, which lost 0 bases and 5 bases, there was a span of 5 bases. In germline, CDR1 is SGHRS, CDR2 YFSETQ. The DNA for the CDR3 is TGCGCCAGCAGCTTGGAGGAGTATGGCTACACCTTC. This gives the protein CASSLEEYGYTF. Full variable domain (remainder filled in from reference TRBV5-1 and TRBJ1-2): KAGVTQTPRYLIKTRGQQVTLSCSPISGHRSVSWYQQTPGQGLQFLFEYFSETQRNKGNFPGRFSGRQFSNSRSEMNVSTLELGDSALYLCASSLEEYGYTFGSGTRLTVV.

The rearrangement joins TRBV7-7 to TRBJ2-3; 12 nucleotides align to TRBD2. CDR1 SSHAT and CDR2 FNYEAQ come from the germline V gene (reference sequence). This CDR3 spans 15 amino acids. The ends lost 5 bases at V and 6 bases at J; junction bases unmatched: 6. The CDR3 nucleotides read TGTGCCAGCAGCGTACTAGCGGGGGGCCCCGATACGCAGTATTTT. It encodes CASSVLAGGPDTQYF.

CDR3 nucleotides: TGTGCCAGCAGTCTAAGGACAGTCCCCTATGGCTACACCTTC. Translating gives CASSLRTVPYGYTF. The V and J genes are TRBV25-1 and TRBJ1-2, with a weak D call TRBD1 (6 bases). Germline V lookup: CDR1 MGHDK, CDR2 SYGVNS. The CDR3 runs to 14 residues. V shed 5 bases and J shed 4 bases, with 14 bases lying between them.

The V call is TRBV15, the J call TRBJ2-1; D unresolved. Germline CDR1 is LNHNV and CDR2 is YYDKDF (reference sequence). The CDR3 extends over 13 amino acids. V lost 1 base to trimming and J lost 4 bases, with 5 bases between them. The CDR3 nucleotides are TGTGCCACCAGCAGAGTTGCGTACAATGAGCAGTTCTTC. This codes for CATSRVAYNEQFF. Full variable domain (remainder filled in from reference TRBV15 and TRBJ2-1): DAMVIQNPRYQVTQFGKPVTLSCSQTLNHNVMYWYQQKSSQAPKLLFHYYDKDFNNEADTPDNFQSRRPNTSFCFLDIRSPGLGDTAMYLCATSRVAYNEQFFGPGTRLTVL.

For this clone: An end of the junction differs from the germline gene, which may be a read error. The gene calls are TRBV9 and TRBJ1-4, with 7 nucleotides matching TRBD1. The CDR3 length is 20 residues. CDR1 and CDR2 from the germline V gene are SGDLS and YYNGEE. The CDR3 DNA reads TGTGCCAACAGCGCTAATCCAGTATTTTCGGGGGCAGGGGGTCATGAAAAACTGTTTTTT. Its protein is CANSANPVFSGAGGHEKLFF.

This chain uses TRBV5-1 with TRBJ1-6; 7 bases are shared with TRBD1. Germline CDR1 SGHRS, CDR2 YFSETQ. CDR3 length: 15 residues. V was pared by 4 bases and J by 6 bases, with 7 bases of the junction left unmatched. The CDR3 here is CASSRGGASNSPLHF. The DNA for the CDR3 is TGCGCCAGCAGCCGAGGGGGCGCAAGTAATTCACCCCTCCACTTT.

CDR3 nucleotide sequence: TGTGCCAGCAGTTCTCCTCGGACAGAAGAGACCCAGTACTTC. Encoded protein: CASSSPRTEETQYF. The V call is TRBV6-5, the J call TRBJ2-5, with D possibly being TRBD1 (6 bases). This CDR3 spans 14 amino acids. V shed 4 bases and J shed 3 bases, with 12 bases lying between them. From germline, CDR1 is MNHEY and CDR2 SVGAGI.

The V and J genes are TRBV5-4 and TRBJ2-5; 8 nucleotides agree with TRBD2. Trimming cost V 4 bases and J 4 bases; bases outside gene matches: 3. The CDR3 extends over 13 amino acids. Germline-derived CDR1 and CDR2 are SGHNT and YYREEE (reference sequence). The CDR3 DNA follows: TGTGCCAGCAGCGTAGCGGGGCTAGAGACCCAGTACTTC. Its translation is CASSVAGLETQYF.

This clone was counted ten times or more. This chain joins TRBV7-2 and TRBJ2-7; D gene ambiguous. The V gene's germline CDR1 is SGHTA and CDR2 FQGNSA. Between the trimmed V and J ends, which lost 3 bases and 2 bases, there was a span of 5 bases. This CDR3 spans 12 amino acids. CDR3 DNA sequence: TGTGCCAGCAGCTTCGGTACCTACGAGCAGTACTTC. This gives the protein CASSFGTYEQYF.

J is TRBJ2-5 and V is TRBV6-5; 7 bases fit TRBD2. The J segment lost 3 bases and the V segment lost 0 bases, leaving 7 bases of the junction unmatched. The germline V gene encodes CDR1 MNHEY and CDR2 SVGAGI. The CDR3 consists of 16 residues. This CDR3 reads CASSYSGLVHEETQYF. The CDR3 DNA follows: TGTGCCAGCAGTTACTCCGGACTAGTTCATGAAGAGACCCAGTACTTC.

V and J are TRBV6-1 and TRBJ1-1, with D possibly matching TRBD1 (6 bases). Germline CDR1 MNHNS, CDR2 SASEGT. Trimming removed 2 bases at V and 4 bases at J, with 14 bases between. The CDR3 extends over 15 amino acids. This CDR3 reads CASSEKRGISTEAFF. The CDR3 bases are TGTGCCAGCAGTGAAAAAAGGGGGATCTCCACTGAAGCTTTCTTT.

V usage is TRBV5-6 and J usage is TRBJ1-3, with D possibly matching TRBD1 (6 bases). The V gene's germline CDR1 is SGHDT and CDR2 YYEEEE. V lost 6 bases to trimming and J lost 6 bases, with 22 bases between them. The CDR3 length is 16 residues. CDR3 in amino acids: CASTSYDRDNLNTIYF. The CDR3 bases are TGTGCCAGCACCTCTTATGACCGGGACAATCTAAACACCATATATTTT.

This chain uses TRBV27 with TRBJ2-1; TRBD2 matches at 7 bases. Unmatched junction bases numbered 9, after V lost 8 bases and J lost 5 bases. Germline CDR1 MNHEY, CDR2 SMNVEV (reference sequence). CDR3 length: 14 residues. CDR3 residues: CASDKAGPNNEQFF. The CDR3 DNA sequence: TGTGCCAGCGATAAAGCGGGGCCGAACAATGAGCAGTTCTTC.

The gene calls are TRBV6-5 and TRBJ1-1, with TRBD1 matching over 8 bases. Germline V CDR1 and CDR2: MNHEY, SVGAGI. The CDR3 spans 15 residues. V gave up 6 bases and J gave up 5 bases; unmatched junction bases: 11. The CDR3 reads CASSSSDRGGTEAFF. In DNA, the CDR3 is TGTGCCAGCAGCTCCTCAGACAGGGGAGGGACTGAAGCTTTCTTT.

The genes are TRBV27 and TRBJ2-2; tentatively, D is TRBD1 (5 bases). This CDR3 has 16 amino acids. Germline lookup yields CDR1 MNHEY and CDR2 SMNVEV (reference sequence). The V end was cut by 5 bases, the J end by 6 bases, with 19 bases between. CDR3 residues: CASSPQTAKTAGELFF. The CDR3 DNA is TGTGCCAGCAGTCCGCAGACAGCCAAGACGGCCGGGGAGCTGTTTTTT.

The count of this clone is one. This chain links TRBV6-5 with TRBJ2-7, with D hard to call. Germline values: CDR1 MNHEY, CDR2 SVGAGI. This CDR3 is 11 amino acids long. The germline V and J ends were trimmed by 4 bases and 5 bases, with 6 bases remaining between them. CDR3 DNA: TGTGCCAGCAGTTTTGTTGACGAGCAGTACTTC. Its protein is CASSFVDEQYF.

The chain is built from TRBV7-8 and TRBJ2-7, with 8 bases matching TRBD2. Germline trimming cut 0 bases from V and 7 bases from J; bases unmatched to any gene: 14. Per germline, CDR1 SGHVS and CDR2 FQNEAQ. This CDR3 comprises 17 residues. The CDR3 nucleotides are TGTGCCAGCAGCTTAGCGCGAGGACTAGCTCCAGGTGTGGAGCAGTACTTC. This sequence encodes CASSLARGLAPGVEQYF.

The chain uses TRBV5-4 and TRBJ1-1; TRBD1 might be the D (6 bases). CDR3 length: 14 amino acids. V lost 4 bases, J lost 1 base, and 11 bases lay in between. CDR1 and CDR2 (germline): SGHNT, YYREEE (reference sequence). In nucleotides, the CDR3 is TGTGCCAGCAGCCGAGACAGGTCGAACACTGAAGCTTTCTTT. Translating gives CASSRDRSNTEAFF. The whole variable domain, remainder taken from reference TRBV5-4 and TRBJ1-1, is ETGVTQSPTHLIKTRGQQVTLRCSSQSGHNTVSWYQQALGQGPQFIFQYYREEENGRGNFPPRFSGLQFPNYSSELNVNALELDDSALYLCASSRDRSNTEAFFGQGTRLTVV.

This clone has just a few counts. This chain joins TRBV2 and TRBJ1-1; 9 positions match TRBD1. Trimming removed 4 bases from V and 1 base from J; junction bases left unmatched: 13. The CDR3 spans 18 residues. Germline CDR1 and CDR2: SNHLY and FYNNEI. CDR3 nucleotide sequence: TGTGCCAGCAGTGTCCCGGGACAGGGAGCACCACCGAACACTGAAGCTTTCTTT. This sequence encodes CASSVPGQGAPPNTEAFF.

This clone occurred a few times. The rearrangement uses TRBV29-1 and TRBJ2-3; D may be TRBD2 (5 bases). Per germline, CDR1 SQVTM and CDR2 ANQGSEA. There are 14 residues in the CDR3. V lost 6 bases and J 8 bases, leaving 21 bases between the germline ends. The CDR3 DNA follows: TGCAGCGTGGACCCGGACTTAAGTGGGGTTACGCAGTATTTT. The encoded protein is CSVDPDLSGVTQYF.

The rearrangement uses TRBV4-1 and TRBJ2-7; 7 bases are a match to TRBD1. The CDR3 extends over 18 amino acids. V lost 0 bases, J lost 3 bases, and 14 bases stayed unmatched. Germline CDR1 MGHRA, CDR2 YSYEKL. The CDR3 DNA reads as TGCGCCAGCAGCCAAGATCCACGGGCCGGACAGGCCTTCTACGAGCAGTACTTC. Protein sequence: CASSQDPRAGQAFYEQYF.

The chain uses TRBV2 and TRBJ1-2; the D is unclear. Between the trimmed V and J ends, which lost 7 bases and 6 bases, there was a span of 21 bases. Per germline, CDR1 SNHLY and CDR2 FYNNEI. The CDR3 length is 15 residues. The chain's CDR3 is CASTKRWEGRDGYTF. CDR3 in DNA: TGTGCCAGCACCAAAAGATGGGAGGGTAGGGATGGCTACACCTTC.

The V gene is TRBV7-9, the J gene TRBJ2-7; maybe TRBD1 (5 bases). The CDR3 consists of 14 residues. CDR1 and CDR2 from the germline V gene are SEHNR and FQNEAQ (reference sequence). Trimming shortened V by 2 bases and J by 5 bases, and 13 bases separated the two germline ends. CDR3 residues: CASSLPTRQNEQYF. CDR3 nucleotide sequence: TGTGCCAGCAGCTTACCGACACGACAGAACGAGCAGTACTTC.

This chain's CDR3 is CAIWSGGTDTQYF. CDR3 nucleotide sequence: TGTGCCATCTGGAGCGGCGGCACAGATACGCAGTATTTT. The chain links TRBV10-3 to TRBJ2-3; a possible D gene is TRBD2 (5 bases). The CDR3 consists of 13 residues. Germline CDR1 ENHRY, CDR2 SYGVKD. Between the trimmed V and J ends, which lost 8 bases and 1 base, there was a span of 10 bases.

This clone has just one count. This chain joins TRBV5-1 and TRBJ2-5, with D possibly being TRBD1 or TRBD2 (5 bases each). The CDR3 runs 15 residues. CDR1 is SGHRS and CDR2 is YFSETQ in the germline V gene. V lost 0 bases and J lost 2, with 11 bases in between. CDR3 residues: CASSLAGTTQETQYF. As DNA, the CDR3 is TGCGCCAGCAGCTTGGCCGGGACGACACAAGAGACCCAGTACTTC.

This clone showed up just once. The chain combines TRBV27 with TRBJ1-1; no firm D call. CDR1 is MNHEY, CDR2 SMNVEV, per germline (reference sequence). Trimming left V 7 bases short and J 1 base short, with 13 bases between. The CDR3 is 14 amino acids. The DNA of the CDR3 is TGTGCCAGCAACGCGGGAGTGGGGAACACTGAAGCTTTCTTT. As protein: CASNAGVGNTEAFF.

The chain carries TRBV6-5 and TRBJ1-5; D gene ambiguous. This CDR3 has 14 amino acids. Trimming removed 7 bases from V and 3 bases from J, with 13 bases in between. CDR1 is MNHEY and CDR2 is SVGAGI in the germline V gene. CDR3 coding DNA: TGTGCCAGCATGCAGAGACACCACAATCAGCCCCAGCATTTT. Amino acids: CASMQRHHNQPQHF.

The V and J genes are TRBV5-4 and TRBJ2-1, with D perhaps matching TRBD1 (5 bases). The CDR3 spans 15 residues. V lost 4 bases and J 8 bases, leaving 19 bases between the germline ends. Germline V gene data show CDR1 as SGHNT and CDR2 as YYREEE (reference sequence). The CDR3 DNA reads as TGTGCCAGCAGCCCCGTGGGGCGGCAGATCGATGAGCAGTTCTTC. Protein: CASSPVGRQIDEQFF.

This chain links TRBV19 with TRBJ1-5, with TRBD1 identical over 10 bases. Germline values: CDR1 LNHDA, CDR2 SQIVND (reference sequence). V lost 4 bases, J lost 5 bases, and 8 bases stayed unmatched. The length of the CDR3 is 16 residues. The CDR3 coding sequence is TGTGCCAGTAGTAGAACGACAGGGGGCGATCATCAGCCCCAGCATTTT. It yields the protein CASSRTTGGDHQPQHF.